Shown below are 6 T cell receptor beta chains from a single sample sequenced in a study of CD8 T cells in ankylosing spondylitis. Whole-study findings and limits: A motif in TCR beta, a set of eight highly homologous variants, appeared characteristic of ankylosing spondylitis blood.

TCRdb re-analysed the 5' RACE reads in MiXCR, keeping a single row per CDR3 protein. The table lists about 840,000 distinct CDR3 sequences, around 11% of them singletons. These TCRs' antigens remain unknown. Sequencing used blood, either unsorted or a sorted T cell fraction (not recorded which). Every receptor here comes from a male donor with ankylosing spondylitis.

The table lists this clonotype with many counts. In DNA form, the CDR3 reads TGTGCCAGCAGTCCCGTTAATCAGCCCCAGCATTTT. This encodes CASSPVNQPQHF. This rearrangement joins TRBV28 to TRBJ1-5; no clear D gene. The germline V gene encodes CDR1 MDHEN and CDR2 SYDVKM. This CDR3 spans 12 amino acids. Trimming left V 5 bases short and J 4 bases short, with 6 bases between.

The J gene is TRBJ2-7, the V gene TRBV18; no clear D. Trimming stripped 3 bases from V and 2 bases from J, with 17 bases between. There are 16 residues in the CDR3. CDR1 KGHSH and CDR2 LQKENI come from the germline V gene. CDR3 residues: CASSPPGAEEAYEQYF. Here the CDR3 DNA reads TGTGCCAGCTCACCCCCGGGTGCCGAGGAAGCCTACGAGCAGTACTTC. The entire variable domain, with the rest obtained from reference TRBV18 and TRBJ2-7, is as follows: NAGVMQNPRHLVRRRGQEARLRCSPMKGHSHVYWYRQLPEEGLKFMVYLQKENIIDESGMPKERFSAEFPKEGPSILRIQQVVRGDSAAYFCASSPPGAEEAYEQYFGPGTRLTVT.

This rearrangement joins TRBV7-9 to TRBJ1-3, with TRBD1 identical over 11 bases. The CDR3 is made up of 16 amino acids. Germline CDR1 is SEHNR and CDR2 is FQNEAQ (reference sequence). V dropped 6 bases and J dropped 0; count of bases not matched to a gene: 4. The CDR3 is CASSRDRGFSGNTIYF. In nucleotides, the CDR3 is TGTGCCAGCAGTCGGGACAGGGGGTTCTCTGGAAACACCATATATTTT. Full variable domain (missing parts from reference TRBV7-9 and TRBJ1-3): DTGVSQNPRHKITKRGQNVTFRCDPISEHNRLYWYRQTLGQGPEFLTYFQNEAQLEKSRLLSDRFSAERPKGSFSTLEIQRTEQGDSAMYLCASSRDRGFSGNTIYFGEGSWLTVV.

There are a few counts of this clonotype. The rearrangement uses TRBV29-1 and TRBJ2-1; D not certain. Looked up from germline, CDR1 is SQVTM and CDR2 is ANQGSEA. With 4 bases removed from V and 0 bases from J, the gap between germline ends came to 7 bases. The CDR3 runs to 13 residues. The CDR3 reads CSVGRVSYNEQFF. The DNA for the CDR3 is TGCAGCGTTGGACGTGTCTCCTACAATGAGCAGTTCTTC.

This clonotype has just a few counts. V and J are TRBV6-6 and TRBJ2-3; D not certain. Trimming shortened V by 4 bases and J by 7 bases, and 9 bases separated the two germline ends. The CDR3 has 12 amino acids. From germline, CDR1 is MNHNY and CDR2 SVGAGI (reference sequence). In DNA form, the CDR3 reads TGTGCCAGCAGTTCCGTTAGATATACGCAGTATTTT. Translated: CASSSVRYTQYF.

This clonotype was seen only a few times. This chain uses TRBV7-8 with TRBJ2-1, with 13 bases matching TRBD2. The CDR3 loop spans 19 amino acids. Trimming removed 0 bases from V and 0 bases from J; junction bases left unmatched: 5. Germline CDR1 SGHVS, CDR2 FQNEAQ. CDR3 sequence: CASSLAALAGGLSYNEQFF. The DNA for the CDR3 is TGTGCCAGCAGCTTAGCGGCACTAGCGGGGGGGCTCTCCTACAATGAGCAGTTCTTC.